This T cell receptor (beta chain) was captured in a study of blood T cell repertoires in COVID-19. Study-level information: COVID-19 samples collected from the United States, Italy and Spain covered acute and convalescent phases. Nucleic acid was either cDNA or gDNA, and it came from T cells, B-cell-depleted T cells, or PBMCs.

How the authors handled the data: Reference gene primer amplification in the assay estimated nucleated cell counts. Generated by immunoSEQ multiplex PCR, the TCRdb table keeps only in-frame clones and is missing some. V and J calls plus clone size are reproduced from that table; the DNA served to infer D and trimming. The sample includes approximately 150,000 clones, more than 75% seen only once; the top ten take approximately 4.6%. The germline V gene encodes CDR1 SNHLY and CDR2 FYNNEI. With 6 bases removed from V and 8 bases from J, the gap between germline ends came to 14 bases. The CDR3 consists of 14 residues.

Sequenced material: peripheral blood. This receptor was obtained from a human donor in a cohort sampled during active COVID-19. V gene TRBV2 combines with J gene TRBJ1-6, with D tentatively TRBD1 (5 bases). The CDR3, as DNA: TGTGCCAGCAGGTTGGGCAGGGTGGATTCACCCCTCCACTTT. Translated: CASRLGRVDSPLHF.